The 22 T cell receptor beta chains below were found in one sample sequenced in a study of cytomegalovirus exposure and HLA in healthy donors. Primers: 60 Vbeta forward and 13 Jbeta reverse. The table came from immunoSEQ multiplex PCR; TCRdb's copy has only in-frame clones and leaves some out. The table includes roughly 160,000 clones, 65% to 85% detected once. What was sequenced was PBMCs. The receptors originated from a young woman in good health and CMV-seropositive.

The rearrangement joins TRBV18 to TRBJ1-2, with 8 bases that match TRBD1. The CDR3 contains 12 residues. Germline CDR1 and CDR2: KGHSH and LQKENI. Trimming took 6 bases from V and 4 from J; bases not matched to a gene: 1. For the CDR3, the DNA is TGTGCCAGCTCGGGGACAGGCTATGGCTACACCTTC. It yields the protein CASSGTGYGYTF.

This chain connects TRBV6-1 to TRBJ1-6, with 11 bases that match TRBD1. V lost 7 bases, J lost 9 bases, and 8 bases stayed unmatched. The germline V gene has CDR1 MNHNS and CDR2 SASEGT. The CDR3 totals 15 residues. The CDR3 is CASKQMGTGGSPLHF. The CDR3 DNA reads TGTGCCAGCAAGCAGATGGGGACAGGGGGTTCACCCCTCCACTTT.

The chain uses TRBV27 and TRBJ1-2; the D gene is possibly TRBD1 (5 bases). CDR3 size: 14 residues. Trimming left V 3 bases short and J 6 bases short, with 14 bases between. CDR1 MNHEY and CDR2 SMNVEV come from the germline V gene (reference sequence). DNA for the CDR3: TGTGCCAGCAGTTTGGCAGGGAGGGTACATGGCTACACCTTC. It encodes CASSLAGRVHGYTF.

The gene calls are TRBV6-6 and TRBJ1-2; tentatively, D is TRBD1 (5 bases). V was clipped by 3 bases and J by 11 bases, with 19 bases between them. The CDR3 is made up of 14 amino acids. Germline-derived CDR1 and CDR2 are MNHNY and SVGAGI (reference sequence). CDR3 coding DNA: TGTGCCAGCAGTTATTACGGGACGCAGGGAGGATACACCTTC. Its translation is CASSYYGTQGGYTF.

The CDR3 nucleotides read TGTGCCAGCAGAGGGACAGGCCAGGACGAGCAGTACTTC. Encoded protein: CASRGTGQDEQYF. This chain links TRBV4-2 with TRBJ2-7; the match to TRBD1 covers 8 bases. V shed 6 bases, J shed 5 bases, and the junction held 6 bases outside the gene matches. Germline V gives CDR1 LGHNA, CDR2 YNFKEQ. The CDR3 loop spans 13 amino acids.

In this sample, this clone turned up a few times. CDR3 DNA sequence: TGCGCCAGCAGCCAACGTATGCAGGGGCACTATGGCTACACCTTC. Translated, it gives CASSQRMQGHYGYTF. The chain couples TRBV4-1 to TRBJ1-2, with TRBD1 as a possible D gene (6 bases). Per the germline V gene, CDR1 is MGHRA and CDR2 is YSYEKL. The CDR3 runs to 15 residues. Trimming stripped 2 bases from V and 3 bases from J, with 13 bases between.

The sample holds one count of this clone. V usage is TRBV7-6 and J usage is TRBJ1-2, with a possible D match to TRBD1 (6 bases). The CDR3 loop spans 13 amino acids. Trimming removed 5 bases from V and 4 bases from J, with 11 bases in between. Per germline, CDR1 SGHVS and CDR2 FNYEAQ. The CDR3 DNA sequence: TGTGCCAGCAGCCTCCAGGGGAGCTATGGCTACACCTTC. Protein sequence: CASSLQGSYGYTF. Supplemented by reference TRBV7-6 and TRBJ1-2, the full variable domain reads GAGVSQSPRYKVTKRGQDVALRCDPISGHVSLYWYRQALGQGPEFLTYFNYEAQQDKSGLPNDRFSAERPEGSISTLTIQRTEQRDSAMYRCASSLQGSYGYTFGSGTRLTVV.

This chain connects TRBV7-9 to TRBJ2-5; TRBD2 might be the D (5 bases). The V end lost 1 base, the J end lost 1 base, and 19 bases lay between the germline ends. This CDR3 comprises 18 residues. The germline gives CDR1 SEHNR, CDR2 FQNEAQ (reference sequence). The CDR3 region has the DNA TGTGCCAGCAGCTTAGTTGGACGACGAGGGCCCCTCCAAGAGACCCAGTACTTC. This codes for CASSLVGRRGPLQETQYF.

CDR3 DNA sequence: TGCGCCAGCAGCCACCTCCCTAGCGGGGGAGCAGATACGCAGTATTTT. Protein product: CASSHLPSGGADTQYF. The rearrangement joins TRBV4-3 to TRBJ2-3; 10 bases line up with TRBD2. The CDR3 has 16 amino acids. Germline CDR1 and CDR2: LGHNA and YSLEER. V lost 3 bases and J lost 4; bases outside the gene matches: 7.

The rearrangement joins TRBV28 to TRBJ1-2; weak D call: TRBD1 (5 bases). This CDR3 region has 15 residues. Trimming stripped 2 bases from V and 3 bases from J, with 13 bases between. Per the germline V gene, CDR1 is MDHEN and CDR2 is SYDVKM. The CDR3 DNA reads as TGTGCCAGCAGTTTAAAGCAGGGCCTTGACTATGGCTACACCTTC. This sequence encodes CASSLKQGLDYGYTF.

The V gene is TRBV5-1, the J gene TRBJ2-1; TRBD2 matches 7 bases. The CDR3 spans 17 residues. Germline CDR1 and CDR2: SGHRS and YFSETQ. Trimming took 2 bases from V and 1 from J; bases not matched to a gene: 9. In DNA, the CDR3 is TGCGCCAGCAGCTTTGGGTTTCGCGGGGGTTCCTACAATGAGCAGTTCTTC. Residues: CASSFGFRGGSYNEQFF. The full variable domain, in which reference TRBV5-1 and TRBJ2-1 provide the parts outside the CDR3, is KAGVTQTPRYLIKTRGQQVTLSCSPISGHRSVSWYQQTPGQGLQFLFEYFSETQRNKGNFPGRFSGRQFSNSRSEMNVSTLELGDSALYLCASSFGFRGGSYNEQFFGPGTRLTVL.

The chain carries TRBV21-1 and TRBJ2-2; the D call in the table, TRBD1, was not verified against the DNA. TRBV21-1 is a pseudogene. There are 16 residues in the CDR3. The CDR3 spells CASSIRKGQNTGELFF. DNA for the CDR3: TGTGCCAGCAGCATCCGGAAGGGGCAGAACACCGGGGAGCTGTTTTTT.

CDR3 sequence (DNA): TGTGCCACCCAATGGGGGCTGGAGTACACCTTC. It codes for CATQWGLEYTF. The gene calls are TRBV25-1 and TRBJ1-2; a possible D gene is TRBD1 (6 bases). Germline CDR1 is MGHDK and CDR2 is SYGVNS. There are 11 residues in the CDR3. V dropped 10 bases and J dropped 11 bases, with 17 bases sitting between them.

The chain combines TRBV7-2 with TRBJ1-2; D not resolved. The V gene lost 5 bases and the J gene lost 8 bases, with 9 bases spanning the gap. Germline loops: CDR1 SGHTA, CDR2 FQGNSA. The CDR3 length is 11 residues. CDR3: CASSRQQGYTF. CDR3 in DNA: TGTGCCAGCAGCCGACAACAGGGCTACACCTTC.

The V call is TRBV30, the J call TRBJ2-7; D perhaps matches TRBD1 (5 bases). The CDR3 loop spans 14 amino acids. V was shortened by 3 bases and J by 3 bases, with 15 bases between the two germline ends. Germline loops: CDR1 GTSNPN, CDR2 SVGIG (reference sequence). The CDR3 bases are TGTGCCTGGAGAGACTGGGGCGGCTACTACGAGCAGTACTTC. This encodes CAWRDWGGYYEQYF.

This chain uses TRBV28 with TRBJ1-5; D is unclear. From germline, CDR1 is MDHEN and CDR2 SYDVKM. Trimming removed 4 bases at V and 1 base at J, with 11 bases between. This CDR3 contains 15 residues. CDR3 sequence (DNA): TGTGCCAGCAGTTCGGGGATCATAAGCAATCAGCCCCAGCATTTT. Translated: CASSSGIISNQPQHF.

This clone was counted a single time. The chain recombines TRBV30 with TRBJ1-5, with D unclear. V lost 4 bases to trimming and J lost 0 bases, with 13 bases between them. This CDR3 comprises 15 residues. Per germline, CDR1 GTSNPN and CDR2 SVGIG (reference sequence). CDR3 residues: CAWNRGQASNQPQHF. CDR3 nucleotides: TGTGCCTGGAATAGAGGGCAGGCTAGCAATCAGCCCCAGCATTTT.

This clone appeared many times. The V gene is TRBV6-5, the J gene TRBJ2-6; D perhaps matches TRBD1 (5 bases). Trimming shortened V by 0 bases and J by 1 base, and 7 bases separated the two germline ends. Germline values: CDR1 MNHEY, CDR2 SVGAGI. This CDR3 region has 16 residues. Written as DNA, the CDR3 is TGTGCCAGCAGTTACTCCCCAGGGTCTGGGGCCAACGTCCTGACTTTC. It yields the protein CASSYSPGSGANVLTF.

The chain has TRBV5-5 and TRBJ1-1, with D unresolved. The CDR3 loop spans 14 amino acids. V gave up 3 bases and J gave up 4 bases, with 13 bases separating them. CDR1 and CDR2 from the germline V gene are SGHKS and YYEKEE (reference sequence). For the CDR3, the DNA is TGTGCCAGCAGCTGGTTGAGGGCGGGCACTGAAGCTTTCTTT. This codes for CASSWLRAGTEAFF.

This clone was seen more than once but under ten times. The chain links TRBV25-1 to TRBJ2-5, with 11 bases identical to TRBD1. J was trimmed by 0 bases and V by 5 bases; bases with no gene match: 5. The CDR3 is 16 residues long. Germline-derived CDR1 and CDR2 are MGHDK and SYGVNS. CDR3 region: CASSLPGQGDQETQYF. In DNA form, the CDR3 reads TGTGCCAGCAGTTTGCCGGGACAGGGGGACCAAGAGACCCAGTACTTC. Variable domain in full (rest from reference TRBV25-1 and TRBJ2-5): EADIYQTPRYLVIGTGKKITLECSQTMGHDKMYWYQQDPGMELHLIHYSYGVNSTEKGDLSSESTVSRIRTEHFPLTLESARPSHTSQYLCASSLPGQGDQETQYFGPGTRLLVL.

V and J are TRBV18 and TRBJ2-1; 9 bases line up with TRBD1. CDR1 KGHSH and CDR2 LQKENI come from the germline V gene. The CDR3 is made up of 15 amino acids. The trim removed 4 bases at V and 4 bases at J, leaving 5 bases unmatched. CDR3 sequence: CASSLLGQGYNEQFF. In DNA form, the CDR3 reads TGTGCCAGCTCACTCCTAGGACAGGGGTACAATGAGCAGTTCTTC.

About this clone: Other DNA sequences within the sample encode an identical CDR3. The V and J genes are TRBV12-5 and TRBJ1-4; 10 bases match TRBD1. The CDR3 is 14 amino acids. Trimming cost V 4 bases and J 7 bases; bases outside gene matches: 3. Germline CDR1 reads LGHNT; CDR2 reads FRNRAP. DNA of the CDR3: TGTGCTAGTGGTTCGGGACAGGGGACTGAAAAACTGTTTTTT. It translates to CASGSGQGTEKLFF.